Detailed here is one TCR beta chain. The data were taken from a study of PD-1 blockade in classical Hodgkin lymphoma. The data were produced by immunoSEQ multiplex PCR, yet TCRdb's version contains in-frame clones alone and is incomplete. The sample carries roughly 41,000 clones, 70% to 90% recorded once. Following autologous stem cell transplantation, relapse occurred in every patient, and exposure to brentuximab vedotin varied. Complete response, partial response or progressive disease was recorded as best response. This receptor was identified in a human donor with classical Hodgkin lymphoma. Sequencing used peripheral blood mononuclear cells (PBMCs), obtained before the second cycle of nivolumab.

CDR3 sequence: CASSYIAGGSYNEQFF. CDR3 sequence (DNA): TGTGCCAGCAGTTACATAGCGGGGGGCTCCTACAATGAGCAGTTCTTC. This rearrangement joins TRBV6-5 to TRBJ2-1, with 10 bases lining up with TRBD2. This CDR3 has 16 residues. From germline, CDR1 is MNHEY and CDR2 SVGAGI. J was trimmed by 0 bases and V by 2 bases; bases with no gene match: 1.